This T cell receptor beta chain appears in the sequencing data of a study of shared clonotypes between healthy human individuals. The study, taken as a whole, reports: Clonotypes shared by all four donors outscored non-shared clonotypes in generation probability. It was observed that roughly 5.1% of naive CD4 clonotypes were shared across a handful of donors.

Between the trimmed V and J ends, which lost 3 bases and 4 bases, there was a span of 10 bases. The CDR3 length is 13 residues. CDR1 and CDR2 (germline): SGDLS, YYNGEE. A note on this clone: The antigen remains unidentified.

Libraries were prepared by immunoSEQ multiplex PCR; TCRdb keeps only in-frame clonotypes and omits some of them. The table lists roughly 1,800,000 clones, less than 95% of them singletons, with 0.9% to 1.5% in the top ten. The naive CD8 fraction comprised CD45RO-negative cells positively selected for CCR7 and excluded terminally differentiated effector memory CD45RA+ cells. Donors had no recently reported acute infections or vaccinations and were HIV-negative. Material for sequencing was naive CD8+ T cells sorted from blood. This TCR was recovered from a man aged 18 to 30 in good health. The rearrangement uses TRBV9 and TRBJ2-5; D may be TRBD1 (6 bases). In nucleotides, the CDR3 is TGTGCCAGCAGCGCCGGACAGACAGAGACCCAGTACTTC. It is translated as CASSAGQTETQYF.